Listed here are 18 T cell receptor beta chains from one sample, sequenced in a study of shared clonotypes between healthy human individuals. Sequenced by immunoSEQ multiplex PCR; TCRdb stores in-frame clones only, minus some. The profile shows about 690,000 clones, about 92% of them singletons. Sequencing was performed on memory CD8+ T cells from PBMCs. Subset given: CD45RO+ cells pooled with CCR7-negative TemRA cells. These receptors came from a man aged 18 to 35 in good health. Some clones in this sample may be carry-over from other donors' samples.

The rearrangement uses TRBV6-5 and TRBJ2-1; TRBD2 matches 9 bases. The CDR3 runs to 15 residues. V gave up 4 bases and J gave up 5 bases; unmatched junction bases: 6. Germline V lookup: CDR1 MNHEY, CDR2 SVGAGI. In DNA form, the CDR3 reads TGTGCCAGCAGTTCCAGCGGGAGGCACCACAATGAGCAGTTCTTC. This sequence encodes CASSSSGRHHNEQFF.

The CDR3 here is CASSQGIGQVPPEAFF. CDR3 sequence (DNA): TGCGCCAGCAGCCAAGGGATCGGACAGGTTCCCCCTGAAGCTTTCTTT. V gene TRBV4-1 combines with J gene TRBJ1-1; 7 bases agree with TRBD1. CDR1 and CDR2 (germline): MGHRA, YSYEKL. V shed 1 base and J 6 bases; nucleotides not matched to a gene: 11. This CDR3 is 16 amino acids long.

This chain joins TRBV25-1 and TRBJ2-7; D is possibly TRBD1 (6 bases). Germline CDR1 reads MGHDK; CDR2 reads SYGVNS. With 4 bases removed from V and 3 bases from J, the gap between germline ends came to 16 bases. This CDR3 contains 15 residues. DNA for the CDR3: TGTGCCAGCAGTGCCCTGAGTCAGGGGATCTACGAGCAGTACTTC. Amino acids: CASSALSQGIYEQYF.

This rearrangement joins TRBV28 to TRBJ2-7; 9 bases map to TRBD2. V lost 6 bases, J lost 6 bases, and 15 bases stayed unmatched. Looked up from germline, CDR1 is MDHEN and CDR2 is SYDVKM. The CDR3 runs 16 residues. The CDR3 reads CASSPRRTSVFGEQYF. The CDR3 DNA is TGTGCCAGCAGCCCCAGAAGGACTAGCGTCTTTGGCGAGCAGTACTTC.

The V gene is TRBV5-6, the J gene TRBJ2-5, with TRBD2 matching over 9 bases. Germline lookup yields CDR1 SGHDT and CDR2 YYEEEE. This CDR3 has 15 amino acids. V was clipped by 0 bases and J by 4 bases; unmatched bases: 4. CDR3 region: CASSLVGGGGETQYF. CDR3 DNA: TGTGCCAGCAGCTTGGTCGGCGGGGGGGGAGAGACCCAGTACTTC.

This chain uses TRBV19 with TRBJ1-1, with D possibly TRBD1 on 5 matching bases. V lost 10 bases and J 0 bases, leaving 12 bases between the germline ends. The CDR3 length is 13 residues. Germline lookup yields CDR1 LNHDA and CDR2 SQIVND (reference sequence). The CDR3 region has the DNA TGTGCCACTCCGGGACGGCTGAACACTGAAGCTTTCTTT. The encoded protein is CATPGRLNTEAFF.

About this clone itself: Other DNA sequences in this specimen translate into the identical CDR3. V is TRBV27 and J is TRBJ2-2; TRBD1 might be the D (6 bases). Germline V gene lookup returns CDR1 MNHEY and CDR2 SMNVEV (reference sequence). This CDR3 is 13 amino acids long. V dropped 5 bases and J dropped 5 bases, with 9 bases sitting between them. CDR3 coding DNA: TGTGCCAGCAGTCCCAGGGGTACCGGGGAGCTGTTTTTT. Protein: CASSPRGTGELFF.

V is TRBV27 and J is TRBJ2-2; a weak D match, TRBD2 (5 bases). The V gene lost 2 bases and the J gene lost 9 bases, with 19 bases spanning the gap. The CDR3 length is 16 residues. CDR1 MNHEY and CDR2 SMNVEV come from the germline V gene (reference sequence). As DNA, the CDR3 is TGTGCCAGCAGTTTAAGCCCGGGATCTCAAGTGTGGGAGCTGTTTTTT. Translating gives CASSLSPGSQVWELFF.

This chain uses TRBV4-1 with TRBJ2-6; D is unclear. The CDR3 extends over 20 amino acids. Germline assignment: CDR1 MGHRA and CDR2 YSYEKL. V was clipped by 0 bases and J by 1 base, with 19 bases between them. CDR3 sequence: CASSQEELGPPLSGANVLTF. The CDR3 nucleotides read TGCGCCAGCAGCCAAGAGGAGCTGGGTCCACCTTTGTCTGGGGCCAACGTCCTGACTTTC.

This clone has just one count. J is TRBJ1-1 and V is TRBV5-4, with 7 positions matching TRBD1. The CDR3 runs 18 residues. Germline CDR1 reads SGHNT; CDR2 reads YYREEE (reference sequence). J was trimmed by 0 bases and V by 2 bases; bases with no gene match: 13. Written as DNA, the CDR3 is TGTGCCAGCAGCTTACCAGGACAGGAGAAGTACATGAACACTGAAGCTTTCTTT. This translates into CASSLPGQEKYMNTEAFF. Supplemented by reference TRBV5-4 and TRBJ1-1, the full variable domain reads ETGVTQSPTHLIKTRGQQVTLRCSSQSGHNTVSWYQQALGQGPQFIFQYYREEENGRGNFPPRFSGLQFPNYSSELNVNALELDDSALYLCASSLPGQEKYMNTEAFFGQGTRLTVV.

The genes are TRBV2 and TRBJ2-6; D gene unclear. Trimming shortened V by 8 bases and J by 1 base, and 12 bases separated the two germline ends. The CDR3 totals 15 residues. In germline, CDR1 is SNHLY, CDR2 FYNNEI. CDR3 loop: CASRILSSGANVLTF. In DNA form, the CDR3 reads TGTGCCAGCCGAATTCTCAGTTCTGGGGCCAACGTCCTGACTTTC.

The chain employs TRBV5-4 and TRBJ1-2, with TRBD1 identical over 9 bases. Losses at the gene ends were 5 bases for V and 4 bases for J; bases not matched to a gene: 6. The CDR3 is made up of 14 amino acids. In germline, CDR1 is SGHNT, CDR2 YYREEE (reference sequence). The CDR3 DNA reads as TGTGCCAGCAGGCCTGGGACAGGGACCTATGGCTACACCTTC. Amino acids: CASRPGTGTYGYTF.

The V and J genes are TRBV28 and TRBJ1-1; D is undetermined. With 10 bases removed from V and 1 base from J, the gap between germline ends came to 13 bases. The length of the CDR3 is 13 residues. Germline lookup yields CDR1 MDHEN and CDR2 SYDVKM. The CDR3 loop is CAIRPGWNTEAFF. In DNA form, the CDR3 reads TGTGCCATCCGACCGGGGTGGAACACTGAAGCTTTCTTT.

CDR3 nucleotides: TGTGCCAGCAGACAAGACAGGAGCTATGGCTACACCTTC. It is translated as CASRQDRSYGYTF. The chain combines TRBV28 with TRBJ1-2; weak D call: TRBD1 (6 bases). This CDR3 has 13 residues. Trimming took 6 bases from V and 4 from J, leaving 12 bases between them. Germline lookup yields CDR1 MDHEN and CDR2 SYDVKM.

The rearrangement joins TRBV4-1 to TRBJ2-3; D unclear. The CDR3 extends over 11 amino acids. Trimming took off 4 bases at V and 7 bases at J, with 6 bases between the two ends. Looked up from germline, CDR1 is MGHRA and CDR2 is YSYEKL. As DNA, the CDR3 is TGCGCCAGCAGCCCAGGACATACGCAGTATTTT. Amino acid sequence: CASSPGHTQYF.

The chain combines TRBV9 with TRBJ1-5; D call uncertain. V lost 4 bases to trimming and J lost 7 bases, with 18 bases between them. The CDR3 contains 15 residues. Germline V CDR1 and CDR2: SGDLS, YYNGEE. CDR3 DNA sequence: TGTGCCAGCAGCAAATACGAGGATCTCGGGCAGCCCCAGCATTTT. Amino acid sequence: CASSKYEDLGQPQHF.

Note on this clone: Other DNA sequences in the same sample also yield this CDR3. The chain joins TRBV5-1 to TRBJ2-7; 7 positions agree with TRBD2. CDR1 is SGHRS, CDR2 YFSETQ, per germline. There are 14 residues in the CDR3. V was clipped by 0 bases and J by 3 bases; unmatched bases: 3. The DNA of the CDR3 is TGCGCCAGCAGCTTGGCTAGCGGTAGCTACGAGCAGTACTTC. This sequence encodes CASSLASGSYEQYF.

The gene calls are TRBV28 and TRBJ1-5; D is uncertain. V was shortened by 1 base and J by 2 bases, with 12 bases between the two germline ends. Per the germline V gene, CDR1 is MDHEN and CDR2 is SYDVKM. The CDR3 has 16 residues. The CDR3: CASSLYSGMGNQPQHF. Written as DNA, the CDR3 is TGTGCCAGCAGTTTATATTCGGGAATGGGCAATCAGCCCCAGCATTTT.